This note documents a single T cell receptor (beta chain) sequence. What antigen it recognizes has not been identified. No per-base quality is available; no much larger clone lies one base away. The data derive from a study of technical replicates of blood from several donors (dated by TCRdb to the late 2010s). Library prep was done by the immunoSEQ multiplex PCR assay. Held by TCRdb, this immuneACCESS table contains in-frame sequences only and omits some clones. Under half of the omission traces to an unresolved V gene where checked; the cause of the rest is unknown. The sample profile shows some 70,000 clones; about 97% of them were found once. The ten biggest clones cover approximately 0.26% of the sample. The trim is 3 bases for V and 2 bases for J, with a gap of 11 bases between the germline ends. CDR1 GTSNPN and CDR2 SVGIG were looked up in the germline V gene (reference sequence). From cysteine to phenylalanine, the CDR3 is 14 amino acids long. The only DNA kept is the CDR3, 42 bases in frame from the first base.

This chain is built from TRBV30 and TRBJ1-5; no D gene call is confident. Sequencing was performed on T cells isolated from PBMCs. The receptor was derived from a human donor in good health. The CDR3: CAWRAPAGNQPQHF. The nucleotide sequence reads TGTGCCTGGAGGGCCCCGGCGGGCAATCAGCCCCAGCATTTT. This CDR3, with the reference TRBV30 and TRBJ1-5 proteins standing in past its ends, gives the full variable domain SQTIHQWPATLVQPVGSPLSLECTVEGTSNPNLYWYRQAAGRGLQLLFYSVGIGQISSEVPQNLSASRPQDRQFILSSKKLLLSDSGFYLCAWRAPAGNQPQHFGDGTRLSIL.